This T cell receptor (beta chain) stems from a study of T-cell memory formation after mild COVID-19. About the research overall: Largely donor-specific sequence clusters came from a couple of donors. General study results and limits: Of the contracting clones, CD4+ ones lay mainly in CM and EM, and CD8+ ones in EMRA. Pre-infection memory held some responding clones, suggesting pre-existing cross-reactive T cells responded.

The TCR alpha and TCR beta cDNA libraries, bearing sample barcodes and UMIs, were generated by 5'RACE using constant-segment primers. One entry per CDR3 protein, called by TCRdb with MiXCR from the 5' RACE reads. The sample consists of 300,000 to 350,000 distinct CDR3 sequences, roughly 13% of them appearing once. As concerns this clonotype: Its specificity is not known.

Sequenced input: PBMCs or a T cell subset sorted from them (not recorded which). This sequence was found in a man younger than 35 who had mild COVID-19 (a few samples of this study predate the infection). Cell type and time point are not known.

As DNA, the CDR3 is TGTGCCAGCAGCCTGAGGACAGGGGGCACTGAAGCTTTCTTT. This codes for CASSLRTGGTEAFF. The chain recombines TRBV9 with TRBJ1-1; 10 nucleotides align to TRBD1. The V segment lost 4 bases and the J segment 4 bases; nucleotides outside the gene matches: 4. Germline lookup yields CDR1 SGDLS and CDR2 YYNGEE. The CDR3 contains 14 residues.